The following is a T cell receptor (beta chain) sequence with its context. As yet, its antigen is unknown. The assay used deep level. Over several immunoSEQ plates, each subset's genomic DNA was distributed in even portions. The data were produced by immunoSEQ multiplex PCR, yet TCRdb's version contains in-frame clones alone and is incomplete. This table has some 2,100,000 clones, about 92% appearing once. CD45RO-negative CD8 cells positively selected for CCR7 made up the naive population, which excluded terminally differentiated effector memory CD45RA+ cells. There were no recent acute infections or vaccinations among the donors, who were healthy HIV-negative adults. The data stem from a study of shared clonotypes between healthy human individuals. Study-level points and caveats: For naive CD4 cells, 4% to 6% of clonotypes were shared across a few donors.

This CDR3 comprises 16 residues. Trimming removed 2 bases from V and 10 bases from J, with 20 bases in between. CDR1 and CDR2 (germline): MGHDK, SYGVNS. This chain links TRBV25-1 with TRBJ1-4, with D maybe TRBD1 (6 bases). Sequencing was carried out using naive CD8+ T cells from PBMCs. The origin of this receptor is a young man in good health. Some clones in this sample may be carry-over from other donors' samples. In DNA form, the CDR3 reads TGTGCCAGCAGTGAAGGGTCGGGCCGGGGGCAGGGAAAACTGTTTTTT. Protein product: CASSEGSGRGQGKLFF.